This entry describes one T cell receptor beta chain. The data derive from a study of blood T cell repertoires in COVID-19. About the research overall: The United States, Italy and Spain provided the acute and convalescent COVID-19 samples. Sample material is recorded as cDNA or gDNA derived from T cells, B-cell-depleted T cells, or PBMCs.

Study processing details: Estimation of nucleated cell counts was performed using reference gene primer amplification. Produced via immunoSEQ multiplex PCR; TCRdb's table is partial and in-frame only. V and J calls and clone size are copied from that table; D and trimming were computed from the DNA. The table records roughly 190,000 clones, around 87% of them present only once. Sequenced material: peripheral blood. The clonotype originates from a man younger than 35 with active or convalescent COVID-19.

DNA for the CDR3: TGTGCCAGCAGTTCCGGGGGGCGGAGTGAAAAACTGTTTTTT. The encoded protein is CASSSGGRSEKLFF. J is TRBJ1-4 and V is TRBV6-5; perhaps TRBD1 as D (6 bases). Germline CDR1 MNHEY, CDR2 SVGAGI. V shed 4 bases and J shed 7 bases, with 13 bases lying between them. There are 14 residues in the CDR3.